These T cell receptor beta chains were read from a single sample in a study of OX40 agonist ivuxolimab in advanced cancers. Method: immunoSEQ multiplex PCR; TCRdb's copy keeps in-frame clones and lacks some. Among approximately 82,000 clones, about 82% were seen once, and the ten largest hold 6.5%. This sample comprised CD4+ or CD8+ T cells sorted from blood, obtained in a trial of the OX40 agonist ivuxolimab. The source is an adult with an advanced solid tumor such as melanoma, head and neck, liver or kidney cancer. Both conserved end residues are part of each CDR3. D genes are given only for firm matches. Size is stated for part of the rows, as once, few or many counts, or as a class when the clone is expanded.

d_gene | j_gene | v_gene | abundance | CDR3nt | CDR3aa
TRBD1 | TRBJ1-6 | TRBV5-1 | NA | TGCGCCAGCAGCCCGGGACAGGGGAACCGTAATTCACCCCTCCACTTT | CASSPGQGNRNSPLHF
TRBD1 | TRBJ1-4 | TRBV15 | NA | TGTGCCACCAGCACGAGGCTGGGGACGGGACAGGCTAATGAAAAACTGTTTTTT | CATSTRLGTGQANEKLFF
NA | TRBJ1-3 | TRBV19 | NA | TGTGCCAGTAGTACCCCCCCCGCGACTGGAAACACCATATATTTT | CASSTPPATGNTIYF
NA | TRBJ1-4 | TRBV28 | NA | TGTGCCAGCAGTTTTAACGAAAAACTGTTTTTT | CASSFNEKLFF
NA | TRBJ1-2 | TRBV27 | NA | TGTGCCAGCAGTTCCTCGGGGGACTATGGCTACACCTTC | CASSSSGDYGYTF
NA | TRBJ2-3 | TRBV7-8 | NA | TGTGCCAGCAGCCCTGGGCAGGCTAGCACAGATACGCAGTATTTT | CASSPGQASTDTQYF
NA | TRBJ1-1 | TRBV19 | NA | TGTGCCAGTAGTATAGACGAGAATTGGGAAGCTTTCTTT | CASSIDENWEAFF
NA | TRBJ2-2 | TRBV9 | NA | TGTGCCAGCACCCTTTCAGGAGGCACGGGGGCGAACACCGGGGAGCTGTTTTTT | CASTLSGGTGANTGELFF
TRBD2 | TRBJ2-7 | TRBV27 | NA | TGTGCCAGCAGAGCGGTGGGACTAGTAGTCGACGAGCAGTACTTC | CASRAVGLVVDEQYF
NA | TRBJ2-3 | TRBV9 | NA | TGTGCCAGCAGCGTAGATCTCAGGGCGGACACAGATACGCAGTATTTT | CASSVDLRADTDTQYF
TRBD2 | TRBJ2-5 | TRBV7-2 | NA | TGTGCCAGCAGCGTCTCTAGCGGCCAAGAGACCCAGTACTTC | CASSVSSGQETQYF
NA | TRBJ2-2 | TRBV4-3 | few | TGCGCCAGCAGCCAAGATTCACGGATTTGGACCGGGGAGCTGTTTTTT | CASSQDSRIWTGELFF
NA | TRBJ2-3 | TRBV27 | NA | TGTGCCAGCAGTTTAACGCCCGGACTCCTAGATACGCAGTATTTT | CASSLTPGLLDTQYF
NA | TRBJ2-7 | TRBV27 | NA | TGTGCCAGCAGTTTACTTATAGGGCAGGGAGAATACGAGCAGTACTTC | CASSLLIGQGEYEQYF
NA | TRBJ1-2 | TRBV19 | few | TGTGCCAGTAGAGGGGCACAGGGCCGGGACATTAATAACTATGGCTACACCTTC | CASRGAQGRDINNYGYTF
NA | TRBJ1-4 | TRBV7-8 | few | TGTGCCAGCAGCAAAATAGGACAGATTAATGAAAAACTGTTTTTT | CASSKIGQINEKLFF
NA | TRBJ2-7 | TRBV6-5 | once | TGTGCCAGCAGTTACTTCGTAAGCTCCTACGAGCAGTACTTC | CASSYFVSSYEQYF
NA | TRBJ1-3 | TRBV4-2 | NA | TGTGCCAGCAGCCAAGCAGGAGGGGGTGCTGGAAACACCATATATTTT | CASSQAGGGAGNTIYF
NA | TRBJ2-1 | TRBV5-1 | NA | TGCGCCAGCAGCCCGGACACGACTTACAATGAGCAGTTCTTC | CASSPDTTYNEQFF
NA | TRBJ1-1 | TRBV6-5 | NA | TGTGCCAGCAGTTACTCGACGCCCAGGAACACTGAAGCTTTCTTT | CASSYSTPRNTEAFF
NA | TRBJ1-5 | TRBV7-9 | NA | TGCGCCAGCAGCCAAGACGGGGCAGCTAATCAGCCCCAGCATTTT | CASSQDGAANQPQHF
TRBD2 | TRBJ2-1 | TRBV5-1 | NA | TGCGCCAGCAGCTTGAACCCTAGCGGGTCGAGCTCCTACAATGAGCAGTTCTTC | CASSLNPSGSSSYNEQFF
NA | TRBJ1-1 | TRBV6-6 | NA | TGTGCCAGCTTCGGGGTTGAAGCTTTCTTT | CASFGVEAFF
NA | TRBJ2-3 | TRBV7-2 | NA | TGTGCCAGCAGCGCTACAGGCACAGATACGCAGTATTTT | CASSATGTDTQYF
NA | TRBJ2-4 | TRBV18 | once | TGTGCCAGCTCACTGCCAGGGGCCAAAAACATTCAGTACTTC | CASSLPGAKNIQYF
NA | TRBJ2-3 | TRBV5-1 | once | TGCGCCAGCAATAGGAGACAAGGCACAGATACGCAGTATTTT | CASNRRQGTDTQYF
NA | TRBJ1-1 | TRBV19 | once | TGTGCCAGTACCACAGGGCATAAGAACACTGAAGCTTTCTTT | CASTTGHKNTEAFF
TRBD1 | TRBJ2-7 | TRBV5-1 | medium-sized | TGCGCCAGCAGCTTCGGGACAGGGGATAACGAGCAGTACTTC | CASSFGTGDNEQYF
NA | TRBJ1-6 | TRBV6-1 | NA | TGTGCCAGCAGCGACGGGGTCTCCTATAATTCACCCCTCCACTTT | CASSDGVSYNSPLHF
TRBD1 | TRBJ2-1 | TRBV7-2 | NA | TGTGCCAGCAGCGACACGGACAGGAGGAATGAGCAGTTCTTC | CASSDTDRRNEQFF
TRBD2 | TRBJ2-7 | TRBV27 | NA | TGTGCCAGCAGAGCGGTGGGACTAGTAGTCGACGAGCAGTACTTC | CASRAVGLVVDEQYF
NA | TRBJ1-5 | TRBV7-3 | NA | TGTGCCAGTAACACAGGGTCCGAGCCCCAGCATTTT | CASNTGSEPQHF
NA | TRBJ1-3 | TRBV9 | NA | TGTGCCAGCAGCGTAGGAGGGACTGGAAACACCATATATTTT | CASSVGGTGNTIYF
NA | TRBJ1-5 | TRBV19 | NA | TGTGCCAGTAGTATGGCGACAGGTTCTCCGAGGGCCCAGCATTTT | CASSMATGSPRAQHF
TRBD2 | TRBJ2-7 | TRBV30 | NA | TGTGCCTGGAGTGCGGGGGGTAGATCCTACGAGCAGTACTTC | CAWSAGGRSYEQYF
NA | TRBJ2-1 | TRBV7-8 | NA | TGTGCCAGCAGCTTAAACACCGTTAACGATGAGCAGTTCTTC | CASSLNTVNDEQFF
TRBD1 | TRBJ2-7 | TRBV27 | NA | TGTGCCAGCAGTGCCCCAGGGGGCTCCTACGAGCAGTACTTC | CASSAPGGSYEQYF
TRBD2 | TRBJ2-1 | TRBV5-8 | NA | TGTGCCAGCAGCTTGGGAAGGGGAGGGCTCAATGAGCAGTTCTTC | CASSLGRGGLNEQFF
NA | TRBJ1-1 | TRBV19 | NA | TGTGCCAGTAGCTCCCCCGGGGACCCGATGAACACTGAAGCTTTCTTT | CASSSPGDPMNTEAFF
NA | TRBJ1-1 | TRBV7-9 | NA | TGTGCCAGCAGCTTACGCGGGATTGAAGCTTTCTTT | CASSLRGIEAFF
TRBD2 | TRBJ2-2 | TRBV11-3 | once | TGTGCCAGCAGCCACGGGGGGAGTTCAATCGGGGAGCTGTTTTTT | CASSHGGSSIGELFF
NA | TRBJ1-5 | TRBV7-8 | NA | TGTGCCAGCACCGATTCGGGTCAGCCCCAGCATTTT | CASTDSGQPQHF
NA | TRBJ2-5 | TRBV10-3 | once | TGTGCCACCAGTGAAGGACGTAATTTCGAAGAGACCCAGTACTTC | CATSEGRNFEETQYF